The rows below give T cell receptor beta chains drawn from one sample of a study of blood T cell repertoires in COVID-19. Profiled with immunoSEQ multiplex PCR; TCRdb holds only in-frame clones, not every one. The data contain 200,000 to 300,000 clones, around 80% of them singletons. The material sequenced was peripheral blood. Every receptor here comes from a man in his forties who had recovered from COVID-19. CDR3s include the opening cysteine and the closing phenylalanine or tryptophan. D genes are given only for firm matches. Size values are once, few and many counts, or a class for expanded clones, and some rows have none.

CDR3: CASSVGADTQYF
DNA: TGTGCCAGCAGCGTAGGAGCAGATACGCAGTATTTT
V: TRBV9
J: TRBJ2-3
D: .
size: .

CDR3: CASSEGQKLFF
DNA: TGTGCCAGCAGTGAAGGGCAAAAACTGTTTTTT
V: TRBV6-1
J: TRBJ1-4
D: .
size: .

CDR3: CASSLGDLNTEAFF
DNA: TGCGCCAGCAGCTTGGGAGATTTGAACACTGAAGCTTTCTTT
V: TRBV5-1
J: TRBJ1-1
D: .
size: .

CDR3: CASADLNTEAFF
DNA: TGTGCCAGCGCAGACTTGAACACTGAAGCTTTCTTT
V: TRBV19
J: TRBJ1-1
D: .
size: few

CDR3: CASSSQGATNEKLFF
DNA: TGTGCCAGCAGCTCACAGGGGGCAACTAATGAAAAACTGTTTTTT
V: TRBV5-6
J: TRBJ1-4
D: TRBD1
size: .

CDR3: CASSLSRQNTEAFF
DNA: TGTGCCAGCAGCTTGTCTCGACAGAACACTGAAGCTTTCTTT
V: TRBV7-2
J: TRBJ1-1
D: .
size: .

CDR3: CASSVVPGSPLHF
DNA: TGTGCCAGCAGCGTAGTACCGGGTTCACCCCTCCACTTT
V: TRBV9
J: TRBJ1-6
D: .
size: .

CDR3: CATSDSGGSTQYF
DNA: TGTGCCACCAGTGATTCAGGGGGGTCGACCCAGTACTTC
V: TRBV24-1
J: TRBJ2-5
D: .
size: once

CDR3: CASSARGQMNTEAFF
DNA: TGTGCCAGCAGCGCCAGGGGGCAGATGAACACTGAAGCTTTCTTT
V: TRBV27
J: TRBJ1-1
D: TRBD1
size: .

CDR3: CASSEKGASYNEQFF
DNA: TGTGCCAGCAGTGAAAAGGGGGCCAGCTACAATGAGCAGTTCTTC
V: TRBV25-1
J: TRBJ2-1
D: TRBD1
size: once

CDR3: CASSDIWTGGEKLFF
DNA: TGTGCCAGCAGTGACATATGGACAGGGGGCGAAAAACTGTTTTTT
V: TRBV2
J: TRBJ1-4
D: TRBD1
size: .

CDR3: CASSPGTASSYEQYF
DNA: TGTGCCAGCTCCCCAGGGACAGCAAGCTCCTACGAGCAGTACTTC
V: TRBV18
J: TRBJ2-7
D: TRBD1
size: .

CDR3: CAWSVGADPYEQYF
DNA: TGTGCCTGGAGTGTAGGAGCAGACCCCTACGAGCAGTACTTC
V: TRBV30
J: TRBJ2-7
D: .
size: .

CDR3: CSVTTPSSYNEQFF
DNA: TGCAGCGTTACGACTCCTAGCTCCTACAATGAGCAGTTCTTC
V: TRBV29-1
J: TRBJ2-1
D: .
size: .

CDR3: CASSNPLDRLSPDTDTQYF
DNA: TGTGCCAGCAGTAATCCTCTAGACAGACTTTCCCCTGACACAGATACGCAGTATTTT
V: TRBV6-2/TRBV6-3
J: TRBJ2-3
D: .
size: .

CDR3: CASSDSTSGEQFF
DNA: TGTGCCAGCAGTGACTCGACTAGCGGTGAGCAGTTCTTC
V: TRBV6-4
J: TRBJ2-1
D: TRBD2
size: .

CDR3: CASATSGSYNEQFF
DNA: TGTGCCAGCGCGACTAGCGGGAGTTACAATGAGCAGTTCTTC
V: TRBV27
J: TRBJ2-1
D: TRBD2
size: .

CDR3: CASSYSGQGYGNTIYF
DNA: TGTGCCAGCAGTTACTCCGGACAGGGGTACGGAAACACCATATATTTT
V: TRBV6-5
J: TRBJ1-3
D: TRBD1
size: .